The clone carrying this T cell receptor (beta chain) was detected only once. These data come from a study of blood T cell repertoires in COVID-19. The CDR3 loop spans 15 amino acids. V lost 1 base to trimming and J lost 6 bases, with 15 bases between them. Per germline, CDR1 KGHSH and CDR2 LQKENI. Per the original data handling: Estimates of nucleated cell counts were drawn from the amplification of reference gene primers. Method: immunoSEQ multiplex PCR; TCRdb's copy keeps in-frame clones and lacks some. V and J calls and clone size are those listed in that table; D and trimming were worked out from the DNA. In the table there are 70,000 to 85,000 clones, approximately 90% of which are singletons.

The receptor's source is a man in his sixties or seventies with active or convalescent COVID-19. The chain joins TRBV18 to TRBJ1-1; D possibly corresponds to TRBD1 (6 bases). Sequencing was performed on peripheral blood. The CDR3 coding sequence is TGTGCCAGCTCACCACGAAGCGCAGGGGAAGCTGAAGCTTTCTTT. Its protein product is CASSPRSAGEAEAFF.